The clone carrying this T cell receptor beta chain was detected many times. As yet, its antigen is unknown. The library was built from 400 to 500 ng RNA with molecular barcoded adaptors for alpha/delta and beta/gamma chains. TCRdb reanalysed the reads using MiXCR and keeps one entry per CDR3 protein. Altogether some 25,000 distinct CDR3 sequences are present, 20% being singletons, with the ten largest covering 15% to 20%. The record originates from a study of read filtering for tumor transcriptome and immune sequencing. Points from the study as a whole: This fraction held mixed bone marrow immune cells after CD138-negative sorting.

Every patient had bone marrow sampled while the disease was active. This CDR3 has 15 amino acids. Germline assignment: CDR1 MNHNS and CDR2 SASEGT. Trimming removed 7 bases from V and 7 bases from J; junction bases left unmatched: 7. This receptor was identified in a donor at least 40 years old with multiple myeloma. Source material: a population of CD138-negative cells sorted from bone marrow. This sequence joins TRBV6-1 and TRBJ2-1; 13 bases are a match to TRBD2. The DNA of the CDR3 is TGTGCCAGCAATCTACTAGCGGGAGGGCGGAATGAGCAGTTCTTC. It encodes CASNLLAGGRNEQFF.